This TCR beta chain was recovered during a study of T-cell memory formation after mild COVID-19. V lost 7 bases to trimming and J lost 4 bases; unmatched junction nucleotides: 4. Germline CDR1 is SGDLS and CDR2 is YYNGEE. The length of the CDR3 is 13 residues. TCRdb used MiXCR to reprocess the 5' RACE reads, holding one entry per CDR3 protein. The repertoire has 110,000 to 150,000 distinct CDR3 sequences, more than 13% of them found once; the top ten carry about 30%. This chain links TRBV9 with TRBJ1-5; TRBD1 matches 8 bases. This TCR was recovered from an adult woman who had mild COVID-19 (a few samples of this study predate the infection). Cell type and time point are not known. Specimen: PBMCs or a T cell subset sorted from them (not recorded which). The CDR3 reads CASSTGENQPQHF. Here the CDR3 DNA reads TGTGCCAGCTCGACAGGGGAGAATCAGCCCCAGCATTTT. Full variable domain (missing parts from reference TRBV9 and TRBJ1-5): DSGVTQTPKHLITATGQRVTLRCSPRSGDLSVYWYQQSLDQGLQFLIQYYNGEERAKGNILERFSAQQFPDLHSELNLSSLELGDSALYFCASSTGENQPQHFGDGTRLSIL.